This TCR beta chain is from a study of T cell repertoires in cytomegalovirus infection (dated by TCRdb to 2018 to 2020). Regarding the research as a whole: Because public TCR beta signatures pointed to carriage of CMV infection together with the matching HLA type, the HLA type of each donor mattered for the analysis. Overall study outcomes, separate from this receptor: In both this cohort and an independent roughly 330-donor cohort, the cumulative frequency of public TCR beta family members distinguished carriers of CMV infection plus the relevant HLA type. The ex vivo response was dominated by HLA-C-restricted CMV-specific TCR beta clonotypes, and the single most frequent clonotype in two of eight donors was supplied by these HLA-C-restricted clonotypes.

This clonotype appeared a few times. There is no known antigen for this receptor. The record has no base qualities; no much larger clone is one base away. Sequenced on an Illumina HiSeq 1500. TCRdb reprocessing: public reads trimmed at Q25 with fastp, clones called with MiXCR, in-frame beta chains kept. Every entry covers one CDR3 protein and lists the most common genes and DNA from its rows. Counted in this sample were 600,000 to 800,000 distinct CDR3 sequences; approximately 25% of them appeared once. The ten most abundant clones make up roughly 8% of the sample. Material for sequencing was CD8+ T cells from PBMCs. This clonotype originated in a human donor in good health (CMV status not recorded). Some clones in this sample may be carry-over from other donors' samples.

In nucleotides, the sequence is TGTGCCAGCATGGACGACGGGCGCGGGGTTACGCAGTATTTT. Its protein is CASMDDGRGVTQYF. The chain was built from TRBV6-1 and TRBJ2-3; the D gene is possibly TRBD2, with 6 bases matching. Counted from cysteine to phenylalanine, this CDR3 has 14 amino acids. Of all the DNA, just the CDR3 is kept, 42 bases in frame from base 1. CDR1 and CDR2, looked up from the germline V gene, are MNHNS and SASEGT. Between the V and J ends, shortened by 7 bases and 8 bases respectively, the junction contains 19 bases.